This T cell receptor beta chain comes out of a study of shared clonotypes between healthy human individuals. Findings of the study overall: Sampling was confined to blood; repertoires within tissues likely differ.

V shed 0 bases and J 6 bases; nucleotides not matched to a gene: 7. Germline loops: CDR1 SQVTM, CDR2 ANQGSEA. CDR3 size: 15 residues. The input for sorted-subset replicate PCRs was around 0.2 ug DNA, about 30,000 T cell genomes. The method was immunoSEQ multiplex PCR; TCRdb's version includes in-frame clones alone and lacks a portion of them. The sample has more than 900,000 clones; about 84% are singletons. Concerning this clone itself: Its matching antigen is unknown.

This chain connects TRBV29-1 to TRBJ2-7; 11 bases are a match to TRBD2. This receptor was identified in a man between 18 and 29 years old in good health. Some clones in this sample may be carry-over from other donors' samples. Source material: memory CD4+ T cells from PBMCs. Subset: CD45RA-negative fraction. The CDR3 coding sequence is TGCAGCGTTGAAGATCTAACTAGCGGGAGCGGCGAGCAGTACTTC. Encoded protein: CSVEDLTSGSGEQYF.